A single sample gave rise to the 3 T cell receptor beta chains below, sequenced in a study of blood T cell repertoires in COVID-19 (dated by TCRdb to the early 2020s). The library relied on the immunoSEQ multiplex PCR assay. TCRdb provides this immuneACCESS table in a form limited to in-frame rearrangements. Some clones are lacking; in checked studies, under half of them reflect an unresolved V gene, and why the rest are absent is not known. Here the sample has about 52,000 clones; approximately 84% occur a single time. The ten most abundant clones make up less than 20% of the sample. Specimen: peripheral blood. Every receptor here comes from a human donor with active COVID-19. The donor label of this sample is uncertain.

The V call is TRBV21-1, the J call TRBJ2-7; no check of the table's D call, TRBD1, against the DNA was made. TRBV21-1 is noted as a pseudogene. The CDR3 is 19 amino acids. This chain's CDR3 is CASSKARSPRDRVTYEQYF. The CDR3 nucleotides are TGTGCCAGCAGCAAAGCGCGATCCCCCAGGGACAGGGTGACCTACGAGCAGTACTTC.

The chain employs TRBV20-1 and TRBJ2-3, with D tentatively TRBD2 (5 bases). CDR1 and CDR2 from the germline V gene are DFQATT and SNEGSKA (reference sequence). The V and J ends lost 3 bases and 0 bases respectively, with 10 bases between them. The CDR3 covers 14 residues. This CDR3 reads CSASRGSSTDTQYF. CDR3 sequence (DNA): TGCAGTGCTAGTCGGGGATCTAGCACAGATACGCAGTATTTT.

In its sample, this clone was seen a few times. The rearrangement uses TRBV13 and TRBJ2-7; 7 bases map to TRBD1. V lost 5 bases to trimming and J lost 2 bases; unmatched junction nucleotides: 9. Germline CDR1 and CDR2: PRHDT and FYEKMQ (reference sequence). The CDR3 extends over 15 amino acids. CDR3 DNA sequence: TGTGCCAGCAGCAGAGGCCGGCAGGGGGCCTACGAGCAGTACTTC. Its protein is CASSRGRQGAYEQYF.